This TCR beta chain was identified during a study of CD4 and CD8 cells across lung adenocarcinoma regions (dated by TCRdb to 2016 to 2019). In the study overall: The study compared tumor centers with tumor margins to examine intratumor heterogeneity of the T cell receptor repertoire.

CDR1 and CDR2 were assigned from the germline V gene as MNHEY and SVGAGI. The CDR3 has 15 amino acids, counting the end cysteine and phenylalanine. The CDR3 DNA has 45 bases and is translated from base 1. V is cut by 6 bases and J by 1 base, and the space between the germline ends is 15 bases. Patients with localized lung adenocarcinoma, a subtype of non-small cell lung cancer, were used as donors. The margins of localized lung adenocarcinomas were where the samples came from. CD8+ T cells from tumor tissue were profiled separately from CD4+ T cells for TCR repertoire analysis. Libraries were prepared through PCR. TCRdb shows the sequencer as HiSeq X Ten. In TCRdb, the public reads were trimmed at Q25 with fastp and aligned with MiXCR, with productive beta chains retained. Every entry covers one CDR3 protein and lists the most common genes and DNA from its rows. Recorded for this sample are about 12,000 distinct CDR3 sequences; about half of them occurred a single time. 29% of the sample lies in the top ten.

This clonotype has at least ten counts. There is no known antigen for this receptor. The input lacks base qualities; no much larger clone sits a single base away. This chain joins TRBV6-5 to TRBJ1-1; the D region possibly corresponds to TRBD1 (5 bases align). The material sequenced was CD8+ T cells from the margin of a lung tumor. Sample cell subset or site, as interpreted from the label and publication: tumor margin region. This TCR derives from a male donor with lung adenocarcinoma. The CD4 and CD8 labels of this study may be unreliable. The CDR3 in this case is CASRYSRVSNTEAFF. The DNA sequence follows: TGTGCCAGCAGATATTCCAGGGTGTCGAACACTGAAGCTTTCTTT.